What follows are 23 T cell receptor beta chains derived from one specimen sequenced in a study of blood T cell repertoires in COVID-19 (TCRdb year 2020). The library was prepared using the immunoSEQ multiplex PCR assay. The immuneACCESS repertoire file appears here via TCRdb, limited to in-frame rearrangements. These files lack a portion of the clones; in checked studies, under half of the deficit traces to unresolved V genes, and the cause of the others is not known. The sample table contains roughly 280,000 clones; only one count was recorded for about 86% of them. The ten biggest clones cover roughly 2% of the sample. The sequenced sample consisted of peripheral blood. Receptor source: a man aged 25 to 40 with active or convalescent COVID-19.

V gene TRBV4-2 combines with J gene TRBJ1-3; D is unclear. Between the trimmed V and J ends, which lost 5 bases and 0 bases, there was a span of 5 bases. Germline V gene data show CDR1 as LGHNA and CDR2 as YNFKEQ. The CDR3 extends over 13 amino acids. This chain's CDR3 is CASSELSGNTIYF. In DNA form, the CDR3 reads TGTGCCAGCAGCGAGCTCTCTGGAAACACCATATATTTT.

The J gene is TRBJ2-5, the V gene TRBV6-5; TRBD2 matches 7 bases. Per germline, CDR1 MNHEY and CDR2 SVGAGI. The CDR3 is made up of 12 amino acids. V trimming: 9 bases; J trimming: 5 bases; junction bases outside the gene matches: 6. CDR3 bases: TGTGCCAGAGCGACTAGCTCCGAGACCCAGTACTTC. This sequence encodes CARATSSETQYF.

This sequence joins TRBV30 and TRBJ1-5; 7 bases map to TRBD1. With V trimmed by 2 bases and J by 1 base, 5 bases remained unmatched. Germline CDR1 GTSNPN, CDR2 SVGIG (reference sequence). The CDR3 has 15 amino acids. In DNA form, the CDR3 reads TGTGCCTGGAGTAGACGCAGGGGGAGCAATCAGCCCCAGCATTTT. Amino acid sequence: CAWSRRRGSNQPQHF.

This clone was seen only once. This chain joins TRBV4-1 and TRBJ1-2, with D tentatively TRBD1 (6 bases). The CDR3 has 14 residues. V lost 4 bases, J lost 2 bases, and 11 bases lay in between. The germline V gene has CDR1 MGHRA and CDR2 YSYEKL. The CDR3, as DNA: TGCGCCAGCAGCCCCTTACAGGGAAACTATGGCTACACCTTC. It is translated as CASSPLQGNYGYTF.

V gene TRBV24-1 combines with J gene TRBJ1-1; D is perhaps TRBD1 (5 bases). Germline V gene sequence: CDR1 KGHDR, CDR2 SFDVKD. V lost 9 bases and J lost 3, with 25 bases in between. This CDR3 has 17 amino acids. This CDR3 reads CATRRKKITGQDTEAFF. In DNA, the CDR3 is TGTGCCACCCGTAGGAAAAAAATCACAGGTCAGGACACTGAAGCTTTCTTT.

V gene TRBV5-4 combines with J gene TRBJ1-2; 10 nucleotides match TRBD1. In germline, CDR1 is SGHNT, CDR2 YYREEE (reference sequence). V gave up 4 bases and J gave up 7 bases; unmatched junction bases: 7. CDR3 length: 14 amino acids. CDR3 loop: CASSGTGVLGGYTF. The CDR3 bases are TGTGCCAGCAGCGGGACAGGGGTGTTAGGTGGCTACACCTTC.

J is TRBJ1-2 and V is TRBV4-3; 7 nucleotides agree with TRBD1. Germline V gene sequence: CDR1 LGHNA, CDR2 YSLEER. This CDR3 region has 16 residues. V shed 1 base and J 0 bases; nucleotides not matched to a gene: 5. The DNA of the CDR3 is TGCGCCAGCAGCCAAGGATTCGACAGGGCTAACTATGGCTACACCTTC. Its protein is CASSQGFDRANYGYTF.

This clone was picked up one time. This chain links TRBV3-1 (or the pseudogene TRBV3-2) with TRBJ2-1, with 10 bases that match TRBD2. The CDR3 is made up of 18 amino acids. The germline V gene has CDR1 LGHDT and CDR2 YNNKEL (reference sequence). V lost 0 bases and J lost 8; bases outside the gene matches: 13. This CDR3 reads CASSQDIFGGLAFDEQFF. CDR3 coding DNA: TGTGCCAGCAGCCAAGATATTTTTGGGGGACTAGCGTTCGATGAGCAGTTCTTC.

The table lists this clone with a count of one. The chain links TRBV3-1 (or the pseudogene TRBV3-2) to TRBJ2-5, with unresolved D. Trimming shortened V by 1 base and J by 2 bases, and 20 bases separated the two germline ends. This CDR3 contains 18 residues. Germline assignment: CDR1 LGHDT and CDR2 YNNKEL (reference sequence). DNA for the CDR3: TGTGCCAGCAGCCAAGTTCTAGAACCGGTGTTGGAGCAAGAGACCCAGTACTTC. Residues: CASSQVLEPVLEQETQYF.

The rearrangement joins TRBV6-5 to TRBJ1-1; 7 positions agree with TRBD1. The CDR3 loop spans 13 amino acids. Germline-derived CDR1 and CDR2 are MNHEY and SVGAGI. The V and J ends lost 6 bases and 2 bases, in that order; junction bases with no gene match: 3. The CDR3 sequence is CASRRDRNTEAFF. DNA of the CDR3: TGTGCCAGCAGGCGGGACAGAAACACTGAAGCTTTCTTT.

J is TRBJ1-2 and V is TRBV12-3 or TRBV12-4; D perhaps matches TRBD1 (6 bases). The V and J ends lost 4 bases and 4 bases respectively, with 10 bases between them. The length of the CDR3 is 13 residues. This chain's CDR3 is CASSSGHRYGYTF. The DNA of the CDR3 is TGTGCCAGCAGTTCGGGACACCGCTATGGCTACACCTTC.

This chain links TRBV5-6 with TRBJ1-1, with TRBD1 matching 7 bases. The V gene end was trimmed by 4 bases and the J gene end by 2 bases; junction bases not matched to a gene: 8. This CDR3 is 15 amino acids long. Germline V gene data show CDR1 as SGHDT and CDR2 as YYEEEE. The CDR3 region is CASSPRTGFNTEAFF. In DNA form, the CDR3 reads TGTGCCAGCAGCCCTAGGACAGGTTTTAACACTGAAGCTTTCTTT.

The chain combines TRBV7-9 with TRBJ1-5; a possible D gene is TRBD1 (5 bases). Trimming cost V 0 bases and J 3 bases, with 15 bases left between them. Germline CDR1 is SEHNR and CDR2 is FQNEAQ (reference sequence). This CDR3 is 17 amino acids long. CDR3 loop: CASSLAPSNRNNQPQHF. DNA of the CDR3: TGTGCCAGCAGCTTAGCCCCCTCCAACAGGAACAATCAGCCCCAGCATTTT.

Concerning this clone: In the same sample, other DNA sequences code for this CDR3. V usage is TRBV19 and J usage is TRBJ1-1, with D possibly being TRBD1 (6 bases). Trimming left V 5 bases short and J 0 bases short, with 7 bases between. The CDR3 sequence is 13 residues long. In germline, CDR1 is LNHDA, CDR2 SQIVND (reference sequence). In DNA, the CDR3 is TGTGCCAGTAGTCGGACAGTGAACACTGAAGCTTTCTTT. Its protein product is CASSRTVNTEAFF. Together with reference TRBV19 and TRBJ1-1, the CDR3 gives the full variable domain: DGGITQSPKYLFRKEGQNVTLSCEQNLNHDAMYWYRQDPGQGLRLIYYSQIVNDFQKGDIAEGYSVSREKKESFPLTVTSAQKNPTAFYLCASSRTVNTEAFFGQGTRLTVV.

This clone showed up just a few times. The chain is built from TRBV3-1 (or the pseudogene TRBV3-2) and TRBJ1-2, with D possibly TRBD1 on 6 matching bases. The CDR3 has 15 residues. Trimming removed 4 bases at V and 4 bases at J, with 16 bases between. The germline V gene has CDR1 LGHDT and CDR2 YNNKEL (reference sequence). DNA for the CDR3: TGTGCCAGCAGCCCCCGGGACATCGGGACCTATGGCTACACCTTC. The encoded protein is CASSPRDIGTYGYTF.

The chain carries TRBV7-8 and TRBJ2-7; 8 bases agree with TRBD2. This CDR3 is built from 15 residues. Trimming at V came to 5 bases and at J to 1 base, leaving 7 bases not matched to a gene. CDR1 is SGHVS and CDR2 is FQNEAQ in the germline V gene. CDR3 sequence (DNA): TGTGCCAGCAGCCCGGGGGGGAGGCGTTCCTACGAGCAGTACTTC. This sequence encodes CASSPGGRRSYEQYF. Together with reference TRBV7-8 and TRBJ2-7, the CDR3 gives the full variable domain: GAGVSQSPRYKVAKRGQDVALRCDPISGHVSLFWYQQALGQGPEFLTYFQNEAQLDKSGLPSDRFFAERPEGSVSTLKIQRTQQEDSAVYLCASSPGGRRSYEQYFGPGTRLTVT.

V is TRBV6-1 and J is TRBJ1-2, with TRBD1 as a possible D gene (6 bases). V dropped 3 bases and J dropped 2 bases, with 7 bases sitting between them. The germline V gene has CDR1 MNHNS and CDR2 SASEGT. CDR3 length: 13 amino acids. The CDR3: CASSDGTNYGYTF. CDR3 nucleotide sequence: TGTGCCAGCAGTGACGGGACAAACTATGGCTACACCTTC.

The chain couples TRBV7-9 to TRBJ1-5, with D possibly TRBD1 on 5 matching bases. The germline V gene encodes CDR1 SEHNR and CDR2 FQNEAQ (reference sequence). Trimming left V 5 bases short and J 8 bases short, with 19 bases between. The CDR3 sequence is 15 residues long. In nucleotides, the CDR3 is TGTGCCAGCAGCGTCGGGGATACCGGAGGGGAGCCCCAGCATTTT. Translated, it gives CASSVGDTGGEPQHF.

V and J are TRBV27 and TRBJ1-6; possible D gene TRBD1, 6 bases. With 8 bases removed from V and 5 bases from J, the gap between germline ends came to 28 bases. The CDR3 length is 19 residues. Germline V gene data show CDR1 as MNHEY and CDR2 as SMNVEV (reference sequence). CDR3 coding DNA: TGTGCCAGCGACCCCGATGCCCCTGCCGGGACACCTCATAATTCACCCCTCCACTTT. It yields the protein CASDPDAPAGTPHNSPLHF.

The V gene is TRBV18, the J gene TRBJ1-2; possible D gene TRBD1, 6 bases. The CDR3 totals 15 residues. Germline CDR1 is KGHSH and CDR2 is LQKENI. V lost 5 bases and J 1 base, leaving 14 bases between the germline ends. The CDR3 nucleotides read TGTGCCAGCTCATCTCGACAGGATAATAACTATGGCTACACCTTC. Encoded protein: CASSSRQDNNYGYTF.

The rearrangement joins TRBV27 to TRBJ2-1; 7 bases are a match to TRBD1. Germline CDR1 reads MNHEY; CDR2 reads SMNVEV (reference sequence). The CDR3 consists of 15 residues. Trimming cost V 5 bases and J 6 bases; bases outside gene matches: 10. In nucleotides, the CDR3 is TGTGCCAGCAGTAAACAGGGGACCTTGCTCAATGAGCAGTTCTTC. Protein product: CASSKQGTLLNEQFF.

This chain joins TRBV4-1 and TRBJ1-2; a weak D match, TRBD1 (5 bases). The CDR3 is made up of 14 amino acids. Looked up from germline, CDR1 is MGHRA and CDR2 is YSYEKL. Trimming removed 4 bases at V and 2 bases at J, with 11 bases between. The CDR3 nucleotides are TGCGCCAGCAGCCGAGGACATTTAAACTATGGCTACACCTTC. Its translation: CASSRGHLNYGYTF.

The chain carries TRBV4-3 and TRBJ1-5, with TRBD1 as a possible D gene (6 bases). The V gene's germline CDR1 is LGHNA and CDR2 YSLEER. The CDR3 consists of 16 residues. V was cut by 0 bases and J by 7 bases, with 16 bases left in between. The CDR3 region is CASSQDLLGGGQPQHF. The CDR3 DNA reads as TGCGCCAGCAGCCAAGATCTTTTGGGAGGGGGACAGCCCCAGCATTTT.